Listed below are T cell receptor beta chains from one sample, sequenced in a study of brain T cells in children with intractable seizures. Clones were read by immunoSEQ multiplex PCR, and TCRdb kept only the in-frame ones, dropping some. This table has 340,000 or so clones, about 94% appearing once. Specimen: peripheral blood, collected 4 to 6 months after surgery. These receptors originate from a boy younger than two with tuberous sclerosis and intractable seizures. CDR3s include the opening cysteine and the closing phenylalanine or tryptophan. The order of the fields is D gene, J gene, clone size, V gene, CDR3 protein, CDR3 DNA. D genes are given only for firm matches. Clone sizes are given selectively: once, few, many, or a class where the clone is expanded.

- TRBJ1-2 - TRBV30 CAWSVVRESGYTF TGTGCCTGGAGTGTCGTCAGGGAGTCTGGCTACACCTTC
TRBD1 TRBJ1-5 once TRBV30 CAWSLQGAGGQPQHF TGTGCCTGGAGTCTACAGGGGGCGGGTGGTCAGCCCCAGCATTTT
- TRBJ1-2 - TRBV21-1 CASSKGGDSNYGYTF TGTGCCAGCAGTAAAGGGGGGGACAGTAACTATGGCTACACCTTC
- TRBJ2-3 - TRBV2 CASTRGRETDTQYF TGTGCCAGCACCCGGGGGCGGGAGACAGATACGCAGTATTTT
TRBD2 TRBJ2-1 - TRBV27 CASRSLAGYNEQFF TGTGCCAGCAGGTCACTAGCGGGTTACAATGAGCAGTTCTTC
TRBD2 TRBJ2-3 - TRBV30 CAWSLLRTSGPSVVTDTQYF TGTGCCTGGAGCCTTCTCAGGACTAGCGGACCTTCGGTAGTCACAGATACGCAGTATTTT
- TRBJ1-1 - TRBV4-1 CASSQDFATGAEAFF TGCGCCAGCAGCCAAGATTTTGCGACAGGTGCGGAAGCTTTCTTT
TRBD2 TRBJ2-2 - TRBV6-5 CASSYSLRGAGELFF TGTGCCAGCAGTTACTCGCTGCGGGGGGCCGGGGAGCTGTTTTTT
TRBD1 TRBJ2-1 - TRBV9 CASSVAWGTGIGEQFF TGTGCCAGCAGCGTAGCTTGGGGGACAGGGATCGGGGAGCAGTTCTTC
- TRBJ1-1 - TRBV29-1 CSVEGMNTEAFF TGCAGCGTTGAGGGGATGAACACTGAAGCTTTCTTT
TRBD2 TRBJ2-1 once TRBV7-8 CASSPSSGRADEQFF TGTGCCAGCAGCCCCTCTAGCGGGAGGGCCGACGAGCAGTTCTTC
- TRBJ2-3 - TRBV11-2 CASSRLFPDTQYF TGTGCCAGCAGCCGCCTTTTCCCAGATACGCAGTATTTT
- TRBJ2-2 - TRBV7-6 CASREGPWNTGELFF TGTGCCAGCAGGGAGGGTCCTTGGAACACCGGGGAGCTGTTTTTT
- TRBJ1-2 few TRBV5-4 CASSLDNYGYTF TGTGCCAGCAGCTTGGACAACTATGGCTACACCTTC
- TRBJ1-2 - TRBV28 CASSLIGRGYTF TGTGCCAGCAGTTTAATAGGGCGCGGCTACACCTTC
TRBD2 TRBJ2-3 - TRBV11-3 CASSAGGTSGPSRTDTQYF TGTGCCAGCAGCGCCGGGGGGACTAGCGGCCCTAGTCGCACAGATACGCAGTATTTT
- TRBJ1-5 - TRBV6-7 CASSYGLAFSNQPQHF TGTGCCAGCAGTTACGGACTCGCTTTTAGCAATCAGCCCCAGCATTTT
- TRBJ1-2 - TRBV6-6 CASSYDGAGHYGYTF TGTGCCAGCAGTTACGATGGGGCAGGGCACTATGGCTACACCTTC
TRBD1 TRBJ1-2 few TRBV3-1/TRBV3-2 CASSQVMGQSYGYTF TGTGCCAGCAGCCAAGTGATGGGACAGAGCTATGGCTACACCTTC
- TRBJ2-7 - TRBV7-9 CASSGPDVSYEQYF TGTGCCAGCAGCGGGCCGGACGTCTCCTACGAGCAGTACTTC
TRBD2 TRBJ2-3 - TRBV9 CASSVRLGGENTDTQYF TGTGCCAGCAGCGTACGACTGGGGGGGGAGAACACAGATACGCAGTATTTT
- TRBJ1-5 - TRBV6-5 CASSYSGALNQPQHF TGTGCCAGCAGTTACTCCGGGGCCCTCAATCAGCCCCAGCATTTT
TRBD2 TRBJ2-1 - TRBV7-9 CASRSSGGASYNEQFF TGTGCCAGCAGGTCTAGCGGGGGGGCCTCCTACAATGAGCAGTTCTTC
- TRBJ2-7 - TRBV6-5 CASSYSASTYEQYF TGTGCCAGCAGTTACTCGGCCAGTACCTACGAGCAGTACTTC
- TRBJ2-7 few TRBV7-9 CASSRDYEQYF TGTGCCAGCAGCCGCGATTACGAGCAGTACTTC
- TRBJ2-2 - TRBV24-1 CATSDSKIYPNTGELFF TGTGCCACCAGTGATAGTAAGATATATCCGAACACCGGGGAGCTGTTTTTT
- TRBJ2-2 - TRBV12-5 CASGLRGELFF TGTGCTAGTGGTTTGAGGGGGGAGCTGTTTTTT
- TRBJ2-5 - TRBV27 CASSLYWGQETQYF TGTGCCAGCAGTTTGTATTGGGGGCAAGAGACCCAGTACTTC
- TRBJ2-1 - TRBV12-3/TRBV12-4 CASSRLVNEQFF TGTGCCAGCAGTCGACTAGTCAATGAGCAGTTCTTC
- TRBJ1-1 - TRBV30 CAWSLEVHTEAFF TGTGCCTGGAGTTTAGAGGTCCACACTGAAGCTTTCTTT
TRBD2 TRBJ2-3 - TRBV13 CASSLGLAGGSYTDTQYF TGTGCCAGCAGCTTAGGACTAGCGGGAGGATCTTACACAGATACGCAGTATTTT
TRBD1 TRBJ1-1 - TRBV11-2 CASSLEYRDREGGTEAFF TGTGCCAGCAGCTTAGAGTACCGGGACAGGGAGGGCGGCACTGAAGCTTTCTTT
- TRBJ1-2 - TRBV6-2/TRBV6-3 CASSYGGRFYGYTF TGTGCCAGCAGTTACGGGGGCCGTTTCTATGGCTACACCTTC
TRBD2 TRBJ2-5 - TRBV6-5 CASSYLADQETQYF TGTGCCAGCAGTTACCTAGCGGACCAAGAGACCCAGTACTTC
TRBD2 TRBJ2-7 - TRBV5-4 CASSFRSGVENEQYF TGTGCCAGCAGCTTTCGGAGCGGGGTGGAAAACGAGCAGTACTTC
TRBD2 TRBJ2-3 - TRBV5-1 CASSLPYLGLAGETDTQYF TGCGCCAGCAGCTTACCGTATTTGGGACTAGCGGGAGAAACAGATACGCAGTATTTT
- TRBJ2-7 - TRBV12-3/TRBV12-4 CASSLDGEQYF TGTGCCAGCAGTTTAGACGGGGAGCAGTACTTC
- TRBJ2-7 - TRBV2 CASSDLFYEQYF TGTGCCAGCAGTGACCTATTCTACGAGCAGTACTTC
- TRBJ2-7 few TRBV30 CAWSAGTYEQYF TGTGCCTGGAGCGCAGGAACCTACGAGCAGTACTTC
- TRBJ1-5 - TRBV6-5 CATERGGNQPQHF TGTGCCACCGAAAGAGGGGGCAATCAGCCCCAGCATTTT
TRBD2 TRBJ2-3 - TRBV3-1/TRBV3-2 CASSQNSGGTDTQYF TGTGCCAGCAGCCAAAATAGCGGGGGCACAGATACGCAGTATTTT
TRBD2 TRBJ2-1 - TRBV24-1 CATSDSRRRENNEQFF TGTGCCACCAGTGATTCCCGCAGGCGGGAGAACAATGAGCAGTTCTTC
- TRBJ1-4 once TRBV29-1 CSVAGGAGSGEKLFF TGCAGCGTCGCCGGTGGGGCAGGATCCGGGGAAAAACTGTTTTTT
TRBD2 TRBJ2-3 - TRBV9 CASSVVVSGTDTQYF TGTGCCAGCAGCGTAGTGGTTAGCGGGACAGATACGCAGTATTTT
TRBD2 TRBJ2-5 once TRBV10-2 CASSDWREVEETQYF TGCGCCAGCAGTGATTGGCGGGAGGTGGAAGAGACCCAGTACTTC
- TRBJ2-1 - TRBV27 CASSVLGYNEQFF TGTGCCAGCAGCGTCTTGGGGTACAATGAGCAGTTCTTC
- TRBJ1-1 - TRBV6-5 CASRTTGITEAFF TGTGCCAGCAGAACTACAGGGATCACTGAAGCTTTCTTT
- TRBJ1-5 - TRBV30 CAWGRSNQPQHF TGTGCCTGGGGACGGTCCAATCAGCCCCAGCATTTT
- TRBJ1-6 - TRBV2 CASSSPEWINSPLHF TGTGCCAGCAGTTCCCCAGAGTGGATTAATTCACCCCTCCACTTT
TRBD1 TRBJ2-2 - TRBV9 CASSPGQRAGELFF TGTGCCAGCAGCCCGGGACAGAGGGCCGGGGAGCTGTTTTTT
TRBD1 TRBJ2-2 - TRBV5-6 CASSLGGTGTLLTGELFF TGTGCCAGCAGCTTGGGCGGGACAGGGACCCTGTTGACCGGGGAGCTGTTTTTT
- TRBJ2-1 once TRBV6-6 CASRPAVAGLYNEQFF TGTGCCAGCAGACCAGCCGTGGCAGGACTTTACAATGAGCAGTTCTTC
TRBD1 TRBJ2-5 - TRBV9 CASSVGQGARETQYF TGTGCCAGCAGCGTGGGACAGGGGGCGAGAGAGACCCAGTACTTC
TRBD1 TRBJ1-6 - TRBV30 CAWTGTGLYNSPLHF TGTGCCTGGACTGGGACAGGGCTCTATAATTCACCCCTCCACTTT